The 14 T cell receptor beta chains in this list originate from one sample, sequenced in a study of control samples from healthy donors and cancer patients. Method: immunoSEQ multiplex PCR; TCRdb's copy keeps in-frame clones and lacks some. The table has around 200,000 clones, 85% to 95% seen once. The source material was blood. Receptor source: a man aged 18 to 29 in good health.

The chain recombines TRBV7-9 with TRBJ1-2, with TRBD1 identical over 8 bases. The CDR3 length is 13 residues. V lost 5 bases and J lost 5; bases outside the gene matches: 4. Germline assignment: CDR1 SEHNR and CDR2 FQNEAQ (reference sequence). CDR3 protein: CASSIRQGYGYTF. The CDR3 DNA reads TGTGCCAGCAGCATCCGACAGGGGTATGGCTACACCTTC.

This clone was seen more than once but under ten times. The chain combines TRBV30 with TRBJ2-1; D not certain. The germline CDR1 and CDR2 sequences are GTSNPN and SVGIG (reference sequence). The V and J ends lost 2 bases and 4 bases respectively, with 6 bases between them. The CDR3 extends over 12 amino acids. The CDR3 spells CAWSPPYNEQFF. As DNA, the CDR3 is TGTGCCTGGAGTCCACCTTACAATGAGCAGTTCTTC.

The chain carries TRBV24-1 and TRBJ2-5; 8 positions match TRBD2. CDR1 and CDR2 from the germline V gene are KGHDR and SFDVKD. This CDR3 comprises 15 residues. Trimming at V came to 1 base and at J to 3 bases, leaving 3 bases not matched to a gene. CDR3 sequence reads: CATSDLTSGKETQYF. CDR3 sequence (DNA): TGTGCCACCAGTGATTTAACTAGCGGTAAAGAGACCCAGTACTTC.

Details on this clone: Germline is not matched at one junction end, which may reflect a read error. Other DNA sequences in the same sample also yield this CDR3. The rearrangement joins TRBV9 to TRBJ2-3; 11 nucleotides match TRBD2. The germline CDR1 and CDR2 sequences are SGDLS and YYNGEE. The CDR3 consists of 14 residues. This chain's CDR3 is CASSVLAGGDTQYF. The CDR3 bases are TGTGCCAGCAGCGTGCTAGCGGGGGGAGATACGCAATATTTT.

This chain uses TRBV25-1 with TRBJ1-1, with 8 positions matching TRBD1. The CDR3 covers 15 residues. Unmatched junction bases numbered 6, after V lost 5 bases and J lost 1 base. Germline assignment: CDR1 MGHDK and CDR2 SYGVNS. CDR3 protein: CASSPPDRANTEAFF. The CDR3 DNA sequence: TGTGCCAGCAGTCCACCGGACAGGGCGAACACTGAAGCTTTCTTT.

The chain's CDR3 is CASSLAPGHRYEQYF. The CDR3 DNA sequence: TGTGCCAGCAGCTTAGCCCCGGGACACCGCTACGAGCAGTACTTC. The V and J genes are TRBV7-9 and TRBJ2-7, with a tentative D call TRBD1 (6 bases). The CDR3 sequence is 15 residues long. V lost 0 bases to trimming and J lost 3 bases, with 12 bases between them. The germline V gene has CDR1 SEHNR and CDR2 FQNEAQ (reference sequence).

The CDR3, as DNA: TGTGCCAGCAGGACCGGGACAGTCCCTAATTCACCCCTCCACTTT. This translates into CASRTGTVPNSPLHF. V and J are TRBV5-5 and TRBJ1-6; 7 nucleotides agree with TRBD1. Germline-derived CDR1 and CDR2 are SGHKS and YYEKEE (reference sequence). V was clipped by 5 bases and J by 6 bases; unmatched bases: 8. The CDR3 is 15 amino acids.

The V and J genes are TRBV3-1 (or the pseudogene TRBV3-2) and TRBJ2-3, with TRBD2 identical over 14 bases. Germline V gives CDR1 LGHDT, CDR2 YNNKEL (reference sequence). The junction had 4 bases not matched to a gene; V was cut back by 4 bases and J by 1 base. The CDR3 loop spans 17 amino acids. The DNA of the CDR3 is TGTGCCAGCAGCCCCAGACTAGCGGGGGGGGGCACAGATACGCAGTATTTT. It yields the protein CASSPRLAGGGTDTQYF.

This chain joins TRBV10-3 and TRBJ2-1; TRBD2 matches 10 bases. The CDR3 runs 15 residues. Per germline, CDR1 ENHRY and CDR2 SYGVKD. Germline trimming cut 6 bases from V and 5 bases from J; bases unmatched to any gene: 7. The CDR3 is CAIRPAGGDNNEQFF. The CDR3 DNA follows: TGTGCCATCAGGCCAGCGGGGGGGGACAACAATGAGCAGTTCTTC.

V gene TRBV7-2 combines with J gene TRBJ2-5; D is possibly TRBD2 (5 bases). The V end lost 0 bases, the J end lost 0 bases, and 8 bases lay between the germline ends. The germline gives CDR1 SGHTA, CDR2 FQGNSA. The CDR3 length is 15 residues. The CDR3 loop is CASSLAWGDQETQYF. DNA for the CDR3: TGTGCCAGCAGCTTAGCTTGGGGAGACCAAGAGACCCAGTACTTC.

The chain carries TRBV28 and TRBJ1-6; 8 nucleotides agree with TRBD1. Germline V lookup: CDR1 MDHEN, CDR2 SYDVKM. The CDR3 length is 11 residues. CDR3 DNA sequence: TGTGGGACAGGGAGGAATTCACCCCTCCACTTT. This encodes CGTGRNSPLHF.

The V gene is TRBV18, the J gene TRBJ2-5; 10 nucleotides align to TRBD1. V dropped 0 bases and J dropped 4; count of bases not matched to a gene: 5. CDR3 size: 16 residues. The germline gives CDR1 KGHSH, CDR2 LQKENI. The CDR3 DNA reads TGTGCCAGCTCACCACCGAGGGGACAGGGGACAGAGACCCAGTACTTC. Its translation is CASSPPRGQGTETQYF. The whole variable domain, filled in from reference TRBV18 and TRBJ2-5, reads NAGVMQNPRHLVRRRGQEARLRCSPMKGHSHVYWYRQLPEEGLKFMVYLQKENIIDESGMPKERFSAEFPKEGPSILRIQQVVRGDSAAYFCASSPPRGQGTETQYFGPGTRLLVL.

V is TRBV5-1 and J is TRBJ1-6; D might be TRBD1 (5 bases). This CDR3 has 15 residues. Germline V CDR1 and CDR2: SGHRS, YFSETQ. V was shortened by 5 bases and J by 10 bases, with 19 bases between the two germline ends. The CDR3 spells CASRSGTAVGSPLHF. Written as DNA, the CDR3 is TGCGCCAGCAGGTCCGGGACCGCCGTTGGATCACCCCTCCACTTT.

This rearrangement joins TRBV9 to TRBJ2-4, with 9 positions matching TRBD1. The CDR3 totals 14 residues. Germline CDR1 reads SGDLS; CDR2 reads YYNGEE. V lost 4 bases to trimming and J lost 6 bases; unmatched junction nucleotides: 5. CDR3 bases: TGTGCCAGCAGCTTACAGGGGGCAGGAAACATTCAGTACTTC. This sequence encodes CASSLQGAGNIQYF.